The T cell receptor beta chain described here comes from a study of CD8 T cells in Susac syndrome. CDR3 length: 17 residues. Looked up from germline, CDR1 is MGHDK and CDR2 is SYGVNS. V gave up 5 bases and J gave up 1 base; unmatched junction bases: 8. Random hexamers were used to reverse transcribe about 0.5 to 1 ug of RNA. MiXCR, applied by TCRdb to the immunoSEQ multiplex PCR reads, yields one record per CDR3 protein. The sample records around 80,000 distinct CDR3 sequences, 85% to 95% being singletons. V is TRBV25-1 and J is TRBJ2-3; 11 positions match TRBD2. The sequencing input was CD8+ T cells from PBMCs. The TCR sequence derives from a human donor with Susac syndrome. In DNA form, the CDR3 reads TGTGCCAGCAGTCCCCGTAGCGGGAGGGGGGGCACAGATACGCAGTATTTT. Translation gives CASSPRSGRGGTDTQYF. The variable domain in full, with the rest retrieved from reference TRBV25-1 and TRBJ2-3, is EADIYQTPRYLVIGTGKKITLECSQTMGHDKMYWYQQDPGMELHLIHYSYGVNSTEKGDLSSESTVSRIRTEHFPLTLESARPSHTSQYLCASSPRSGRGGTDTQYFGPGTRLTVL.